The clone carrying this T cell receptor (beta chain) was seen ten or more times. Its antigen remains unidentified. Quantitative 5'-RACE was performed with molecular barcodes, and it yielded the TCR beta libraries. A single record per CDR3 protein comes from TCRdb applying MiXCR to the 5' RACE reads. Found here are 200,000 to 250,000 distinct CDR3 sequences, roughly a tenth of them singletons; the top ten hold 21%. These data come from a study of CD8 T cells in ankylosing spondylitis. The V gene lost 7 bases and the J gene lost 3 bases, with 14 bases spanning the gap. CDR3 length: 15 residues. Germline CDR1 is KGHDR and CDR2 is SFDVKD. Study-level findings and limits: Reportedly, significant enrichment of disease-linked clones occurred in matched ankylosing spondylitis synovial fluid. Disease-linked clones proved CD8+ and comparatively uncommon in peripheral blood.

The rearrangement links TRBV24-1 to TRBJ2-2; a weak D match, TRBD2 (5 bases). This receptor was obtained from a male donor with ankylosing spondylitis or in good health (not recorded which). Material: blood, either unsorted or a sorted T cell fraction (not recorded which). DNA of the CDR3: TGTGCCACCAGACCCGGAGGTCTAGACACCGGGGAGCTGTTTTTT. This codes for CATRPGGLDTGELFF.